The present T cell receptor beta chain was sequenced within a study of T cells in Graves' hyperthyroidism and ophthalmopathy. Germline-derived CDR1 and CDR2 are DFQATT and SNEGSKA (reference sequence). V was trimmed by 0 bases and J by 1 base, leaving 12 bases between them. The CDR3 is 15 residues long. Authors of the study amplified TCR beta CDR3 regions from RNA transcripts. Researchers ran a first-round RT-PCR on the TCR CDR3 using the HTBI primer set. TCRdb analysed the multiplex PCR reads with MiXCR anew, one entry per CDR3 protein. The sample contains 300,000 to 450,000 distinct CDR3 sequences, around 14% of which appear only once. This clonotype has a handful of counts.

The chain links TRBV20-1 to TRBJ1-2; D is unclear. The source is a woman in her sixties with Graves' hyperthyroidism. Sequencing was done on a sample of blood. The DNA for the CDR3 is TGCAGTGCTAGAGATGTGGGCGCGTATAACTATGGCTACACCTTC. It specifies CSARDVGAYNYGYTF.